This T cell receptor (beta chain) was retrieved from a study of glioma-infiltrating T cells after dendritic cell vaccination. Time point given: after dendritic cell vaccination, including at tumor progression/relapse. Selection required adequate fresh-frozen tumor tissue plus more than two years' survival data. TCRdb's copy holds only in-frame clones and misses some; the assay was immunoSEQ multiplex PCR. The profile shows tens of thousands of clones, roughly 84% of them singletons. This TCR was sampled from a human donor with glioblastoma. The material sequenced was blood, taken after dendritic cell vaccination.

DNA of the CDR3: TGCGCCAGCAGCTTCCGACAGGTCCCCAACAATGAGCAGTTCTTC. It codes for CASSFRQVPNNEQFF. The genes are TRBV5-1 and TRBJ2-1; D is perhaps TRBD1 (6 bases). The CDR3 consists of 15 residues. The V end lost 2 bases, the J end lost 5 bases, and 14 bases lay between the germline ends. CDR1 and CDR2 (germline): SGHRS, YFSETQ.